Below are 17 T cell receptor beta chains sequenced from a single sample in a study of blood T cells in healthy people across ages. A J-beta primer mix and a sample-barcoded 5' primer were used in a second PCR of roughly 7 to 12 cycles. TCRdb re-derived calls from the 5' RACE reads in MiXCR, one entry per CDR3 protein. Of almost 1 million distinct CDR3 sequences listed, just over 50% are singletons. Sequencing was done on a sample of blood. These receptors were collected from a woman aged 60-70 years in good health.

The DNA for the CDR3 is TGTGCCGGCGGGTTAGAGGACATTCAGTACTTC. It translates to CAGGLEDIQYF. V is TRBV7-9 and J is TRBJ2-4; D possibly corresponds to TRBD2 (5 bases). This CDR3 comprises 11 residues. Trimming took 11 bases from V and 8 from J, leaving 13 bases between them. From germline, CDR1 is SEHNR and CDR2 FQNEAQ (reference sequence).

The gene calls are TRBV6-5 and TRBJ1-2, with D possibly TRBD1 on 5 matching bases. V was clipped by 4 bases and J by 5 bases, with 32 bases between them. The CDR3 loop spans 20 amino acids. Germline V CDR1 and CDR2: MNHEY, SVGAGI. Here the CDR3 DNA reads TGTGCCAGCAGTTGTCGGGCTCATCGGGGCCTGGTATCCATCGGGTATGGCTACACCTTC. Protein product: CASSCRAHRGLVSIGYGYTF.

This chain connects TRBV27 to TRBJ2-1, with D tentatively TRBD2 (6 bases). CDR3 length equals 14 residues. Germline V CDR1 and CDR2: MNHEY, SMNVEV (reference sequence). Trimming left V 6 bases short and J 8 bases short, with 17 bases between. The CDR3 loop is CASRGLLATDEQFF. The CDR3 DNA reads TGTGCCAGCAGAGGTCTACTAGCTACGGATGAGCAGTTCTTC.

The chain combines TRBV10-1 with TRBJ2-1; 12 bases are shared with TRBD2. V was pared by 2 bases and J by 6 bases, with 2 bases of the junction left unmatched. Germline V CDR1 and CDR2: WNHNN, SYGVQD (reference sequence). This CDR3 region has 15 residues. For the CDR3, the DNA is TGCGCCAGCAGTGAGGGGACTAGCGGGCTCAATGAGCAGTTCTTC. It specifies CASSEGTSGLNEQFF.

The rearrangement joins TRBV6-2 or TRBV6-3 to TRBJ2-1, with 9 positions matching TRBD2. CDR1 is MNHEY and CDR2 is SVGEGT in the germline V gene. CDR3 size: 16 residues. The V segment lost 4 bases and the J segment 7 bases; nucleotides outside the gene matches: 11. The CDR3 region is CASSSPRASGKNEQFF. CDR3 in DNA: TGTGCCAGCAGTTCCCCGCGGGCTAGCGGGAAGAATGAGCAGTTCTTC.

The chain couples TRBV20-1 to TRBJ2-1, with D tentatively TRBD1 or TRBD2 (5 bases each). V shed 7 bases and J shed 7 bases, with 8 bases lying between them. The length of the CDR3 is 10 residues. The germline CDR1 and CDR2 sequences are DFQATT and SNEGSKA (reference sequence). CDR3 region: CSEGENEQFF. The CDR3 coding sequence is TGCAGTGAAGGGGAGAATGAGCAGTTCTTC.

This clonotype was recorded a few times. The genes are TRBV7-2 and TRBJ2-7; 9 bases map to TRBD1. From germline, CDR1 is SGHTA and CDR2 FQGNSA. Trimming removed 6 bases from V and 3 bases from J; junction bases left unmatched: 6. The CDR3 length is 14 residues. In DNA form, the CDR3 reads TGTGCCAGCAGAGGACAGGGGAGTTTCTACGAGCAGTACTTC. Its protein product is CASRGQGSFYEQYF.

Here the CDR3 DNA reads TGCAGTGCCTTTCCTCCGGGACTAGCGGGAGATTACTCCTACAATGAGCAGTTCTTC. Protein: CSAFPPGLAGDYSYNEQFF. The chain recombines TRBV20-1 with TRBJ2-1, with TRBD2 matching over 14 bases. CDR1 and CDR2 (germline): DFQATT, SNEGSKA (reference sequence). CDR3 length: 19 amino acids. With 6 bases clipped from V and 0 bases from J, the junction kept 13 bases outside the gene matches.

This clonotype was observed a handful of times. V and J are TRBV29-1 and TRBJ2-1, with D perhaps matching TRBD1 (6 bases). The CDR3 spans 14 residues. Germline loops: CDR1 SQVTM, CDR2 ANQGSEA. V lost 6 bases, J lost 5 bases, and 17 bases lay in between. This CDR3 is CSVRGPGQHNEQFF. The CDR3 DNA follows: TGCAGCGTGAGGGGACCGGGACAACACAATGAGCAGTTCTTC.

With regard to this clonotype: The junction does not match germline at one end; this may be a read error. This rearrangement joins TRBV27 to TRBJ2-7; D perhaps matches TRBD2 (7 bases). Germline loops: CDR1 MNHEY, CDR2 SMNVEV (reference sequence). The CDR3 length is 14 residues. CDR3 protein: CASGFAGASYEQYF. The CDR3 DNA follows: TGTGCCAGCGGTTTTGCGGGGGCGTCCTACGAGCAGTACTTC.

The chain combines TRBV7-9 with TRBJ2-2; TRBD2 matches at 7 bases. The CDR3 sequence is 14 residues long. J was trimmed by 5 bases and V by 5 bases; bases with no gene match: 5. Germline V gene sequence: CDR1 SEHNR, CDR2 FQNEAQ (reference sequence). CDR3 nucleotides: TGTGCCAGCAGCCCGTCGGGGGGAACCGGGGAGCTGTTTTTT. It codes for CASSPSGGTGELFF.

The chain has TRBV7-2 and TRBJ1-4; D is undetermined. The CDR3 sequence is 14 residues long. V lost 2 bases and J 6 bases, leaving 10 bases between the germline ends. Germline-derived CDR1 and CDR2 are SGHTA and FQGNSA. This CDR3 is CASSLSGIDEKLFF. The CDR3 region has the DNA TGTGCCAGCAGCTTATCTGGGATCGATGAAAAACTGTTTTTT.

The chain links TRBV27 to TRBJ1-1; D not resolved. Germline CDR1 reads MNHEY; CDR2 reads SMNVEV (reference sequence). The V and J ends lost 6 bases and 0 bases respectively, with 8 bases between them. The CDR3 runs to 13 residues. CDR3 protein: CASRKKLNTEAFF. The CDR3, as DNA: TGTGCCAGCAGAAAAAAATTGAACACTGAAGCTTTCTTT.

The CDR3 reads CALVLSYNEQFF. The CDR3 DNA sequence: TGTGCCCTTGTTCTTAGCTACAATGAGCAGTTCTTC. The V and J genes are TRBV2 and TRBJ2-1, with unresolved D. Trimming shortened V by 11 bases and J by 3 bases, and 11 bases separated the two germline ends. Germline values: CDR1 SNHLY, CDR2 FYNNEI. The CDR3 length is 12 residues.

This clonotype has more than one count but fewer than ten. The chain recombines TRBV4-2 with TRBJ2-7; 9 positions agree with TRBD2. Germline loops: CDR1 LGHNA, CDR2 YNFKEQ. The CDR3 has 18 residues. Trimming removed 6 bases from V and 4 bases from J; junction bases left unmatched: 19. The CDR3 bases are TGTGCCAGCAGGGCCCGGCGGGAGGGCCGCGTCAGTTCTTACGAGCAGTACTTC. Residues: CASRARREGRVSSYEQYF.

The V and J genes are TRBV4-1 and TRBJ2-1, with TRBD2 as a possible D gene (5 bases). Between the trimmed V and J ends, which lost 1 base and 0 bases, there was a span of 19 bases. Germline assignment: CDR1 MGHRA and CDR2 YSYEKL. The CDR3 extends over 19 amino acids. The CDR3 DNA reads TGCGCCAGCAGCCAAGGGGGAGCTAGCCGACGGAGCTCCTACAATGAGCAGTTCTTC. Amino acids: CASSQGGASRRSSYNEQFF.

This clonotype turned up a few times. V and J are TRBV20-1 and TRBJ1-5; 9 positions match TRBD1. CDR3 size: 17 residues. V lost 2 bases to trimming and J lost 0 bases; unmatched junction nucleotides: 8. Germline V gene sequence: CDR1 DFQATT, CDR2 SNEGSKA (reference sequence). The CDR3 DNA is TGCAGTGCTAGACAGCCGCGGACAGGGGTTAGCAATCAGCCCCAGCATTTT. It yields the protein CSARQPRTGVSNQPQHF.